The clone carrying this T cell receptor (beta chain) was observed once. The antigen is not known. This record belongs to a study of OX40 agonist ivuxolimab in advanced cancers. Study at large: Ivuxolimab, which patients received intravenously every 2 weeks, was dosed at 0.01 to 10 mg/kg.

Germline V gives CDR1 PRHDT, CDR2 FYEKMQ (reference sequence). The CDR3 covers 15 residues. Study-level results: No antigen was identified for the clonally expanded peripheral T cells. Dose levels from 0.1 to 3.0 mg/kg saw CD4+ and CD8+ blood T cells expand clonally by week 6.

The protocol was immunoSEQ multiplex PCR, while the TCRdb copy is restricted to in-frame clones and leaves out a portion. The sample shows under 50,000 clones, 75% to 90% of them seen only once. The chain recombines TRBV13 with TRBJ2-5; 11 bases align to TRBD1. The DNA end is more similar to TRBJ2-7, so the J call may be wrong. The sequences come from CD4+ or CD8+ T cells sorted from blood, collected in a trial of the OX40 agonist ivuxolimab. This clonotype was obtained from an adult with an advanced solid tumor such as melanoma, head and neck, liver or kidney cancer. CDR3 in amino acids: CASSGWDRGNDEQYF. The CDR3 DNA reads TGTGCCAGCAGCGGATGGGACAGGGGGAACGACGAGCAGTACTTC.